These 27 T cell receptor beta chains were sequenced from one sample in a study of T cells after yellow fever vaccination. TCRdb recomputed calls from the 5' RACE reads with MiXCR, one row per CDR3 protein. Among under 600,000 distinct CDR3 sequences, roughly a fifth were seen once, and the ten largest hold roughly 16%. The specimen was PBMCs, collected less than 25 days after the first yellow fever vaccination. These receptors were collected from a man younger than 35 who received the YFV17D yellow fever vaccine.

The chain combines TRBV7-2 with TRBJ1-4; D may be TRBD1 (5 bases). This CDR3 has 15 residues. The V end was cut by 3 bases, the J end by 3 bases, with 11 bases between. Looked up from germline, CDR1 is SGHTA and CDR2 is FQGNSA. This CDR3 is CASSFSGLANEKLFF. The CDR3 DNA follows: TGTGCCAGCAGCTTCTCAGGGCTTGCTAATGAAAAACTGTTTTTT.

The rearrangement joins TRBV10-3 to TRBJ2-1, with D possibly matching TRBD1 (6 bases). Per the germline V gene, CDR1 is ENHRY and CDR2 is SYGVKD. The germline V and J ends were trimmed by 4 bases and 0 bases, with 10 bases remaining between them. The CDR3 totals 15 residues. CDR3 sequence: CAISADSYSYNEQFF. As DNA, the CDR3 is TGTGCCATCAGTGCGGACAGCTACTCCTACAATGAGCAGTTCTTC.

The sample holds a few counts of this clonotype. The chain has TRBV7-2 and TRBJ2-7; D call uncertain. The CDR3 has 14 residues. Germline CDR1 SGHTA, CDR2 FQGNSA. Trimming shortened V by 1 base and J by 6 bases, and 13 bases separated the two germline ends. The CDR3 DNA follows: TGTGCCAGCAGCTTAGGAAGGGATTGGGGCGAGCAGTACTTC. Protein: CASSLGRDWGEQYF.

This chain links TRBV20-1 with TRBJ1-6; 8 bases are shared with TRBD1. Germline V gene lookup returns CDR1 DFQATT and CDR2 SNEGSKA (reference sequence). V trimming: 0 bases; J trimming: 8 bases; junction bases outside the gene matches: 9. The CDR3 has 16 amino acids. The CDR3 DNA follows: TGCAGTGCTAGAGATTTTGGTGCGACAGGGGATTCACCCCTCCACTTT. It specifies CSARDFGATGDSPLHF.

Here the CDR3 DNA reads TGTGCCAGCAGCACCGGGACAGGGGCCCTTCTGCTCCACTTT. It yields the protein CASSTGTGALLLHF. This rearrangement joins TRBV7-2 to TRBJ1-6, with 10 bases that match TRBD1. Per the germline V gene, CDR1 is SGHTA and CDR2 is FQGNSA. V dropped 5 bases and J dropped 16; count of bases not matched to a gene: 11. The CDR3 runs 14 residues.

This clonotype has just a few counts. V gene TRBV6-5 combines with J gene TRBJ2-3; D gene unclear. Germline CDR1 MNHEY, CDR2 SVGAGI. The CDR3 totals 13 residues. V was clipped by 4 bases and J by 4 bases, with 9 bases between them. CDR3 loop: CASSSLEADTQYF. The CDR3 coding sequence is TGTGCCAGCAGTTCCTTAGAGGCAGATACGCAGTATTTT.

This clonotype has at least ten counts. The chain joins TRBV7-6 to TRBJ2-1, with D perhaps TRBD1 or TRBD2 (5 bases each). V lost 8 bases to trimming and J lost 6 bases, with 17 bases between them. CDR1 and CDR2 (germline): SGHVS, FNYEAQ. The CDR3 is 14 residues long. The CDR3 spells CASSTEGFGNEQFF. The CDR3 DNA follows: TGTGCCAGCTCAACCGAGGGGTTCGGCAATGAGCAGTTCTTC.

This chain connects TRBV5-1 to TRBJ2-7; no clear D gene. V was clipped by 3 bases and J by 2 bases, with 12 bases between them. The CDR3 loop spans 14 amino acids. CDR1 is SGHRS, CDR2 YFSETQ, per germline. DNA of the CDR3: TGCGCCAGCAGCTACGGTGGCCTGACCTACGAGCAGTACTTC. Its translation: CASSYGGLTYEQYF. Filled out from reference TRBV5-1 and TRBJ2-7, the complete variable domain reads KAGVTQTPRYLIKTRGQQVTLSCSPISGHRSVSWYQQTPGQGLQFLFEYFSETQRNKGNFPGRFSGRQFSNSRSEMNVSTLELGDSALYLCASSYGGLTYEQYFGPGTRLTVT.

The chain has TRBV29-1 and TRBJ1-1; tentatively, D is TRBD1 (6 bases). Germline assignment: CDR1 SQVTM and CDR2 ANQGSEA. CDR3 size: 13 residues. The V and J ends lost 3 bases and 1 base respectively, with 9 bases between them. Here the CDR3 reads CSVDETGNTEAFF. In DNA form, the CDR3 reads TGCAGCGTTGACGAGACAGGGAACACTGAAGCTTTCTTT.

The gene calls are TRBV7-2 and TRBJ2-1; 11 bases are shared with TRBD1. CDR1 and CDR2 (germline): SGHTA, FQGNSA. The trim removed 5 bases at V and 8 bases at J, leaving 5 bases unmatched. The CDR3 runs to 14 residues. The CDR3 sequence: CASSTRTGGHEQFF. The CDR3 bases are TGTGCCAGCAGCACCCGGACAGGGGGCCATGAGCAGTTCTTC.

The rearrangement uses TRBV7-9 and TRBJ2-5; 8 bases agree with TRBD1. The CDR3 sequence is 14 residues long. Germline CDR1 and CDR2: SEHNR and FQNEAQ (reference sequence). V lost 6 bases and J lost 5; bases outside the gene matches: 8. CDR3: CASRTTGGVETQYF. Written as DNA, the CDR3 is TGTGCCAGCAGGACAACAGGGGGTGTTGAGACCCAGTACTTC.

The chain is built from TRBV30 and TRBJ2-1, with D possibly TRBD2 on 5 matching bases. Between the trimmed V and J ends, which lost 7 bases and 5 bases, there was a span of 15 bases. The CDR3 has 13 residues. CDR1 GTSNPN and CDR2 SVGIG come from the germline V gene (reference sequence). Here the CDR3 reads CAFSDGMDNEQFF. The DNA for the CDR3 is TGTGCCTTTTCGGACGGGATGGACAATGAGCAGTTCTTC.

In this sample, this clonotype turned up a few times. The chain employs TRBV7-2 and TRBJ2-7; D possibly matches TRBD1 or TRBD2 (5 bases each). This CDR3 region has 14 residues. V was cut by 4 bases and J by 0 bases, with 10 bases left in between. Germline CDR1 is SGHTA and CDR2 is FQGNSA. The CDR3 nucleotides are TGTGCCAGCAGCTCTCGGGACGGCTCCTACGAGCAGTACTTC. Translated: CASSSRDGSYEQYF.

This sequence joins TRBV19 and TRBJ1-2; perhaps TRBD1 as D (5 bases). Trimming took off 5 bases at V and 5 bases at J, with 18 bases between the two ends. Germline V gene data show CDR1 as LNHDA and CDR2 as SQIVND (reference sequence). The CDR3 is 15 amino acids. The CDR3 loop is CASSALPGRVYGYTF. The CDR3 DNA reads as TGTGCCAGTAGTGCACTCCCGGGCAGGGTGTATGGCTACACCTTC.

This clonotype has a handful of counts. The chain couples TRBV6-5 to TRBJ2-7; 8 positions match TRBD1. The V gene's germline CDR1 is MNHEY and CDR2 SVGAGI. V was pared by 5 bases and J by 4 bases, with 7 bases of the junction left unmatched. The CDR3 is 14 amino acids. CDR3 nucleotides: TGTGCCAGCAGTACTCGGGACAGGTTATACGAGCAGTACTTC. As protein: CASSTRDRLYEQYF.

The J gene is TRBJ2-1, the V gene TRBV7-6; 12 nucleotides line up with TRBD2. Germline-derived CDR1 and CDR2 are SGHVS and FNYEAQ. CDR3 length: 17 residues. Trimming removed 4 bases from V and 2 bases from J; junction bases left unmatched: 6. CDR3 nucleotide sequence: TGTGCCAGCAGCTCTTGGACTAGCGGGGCTCCCTACAATGAGCAGTTCTTC. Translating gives CASSSWTSGAPYNEQFF.

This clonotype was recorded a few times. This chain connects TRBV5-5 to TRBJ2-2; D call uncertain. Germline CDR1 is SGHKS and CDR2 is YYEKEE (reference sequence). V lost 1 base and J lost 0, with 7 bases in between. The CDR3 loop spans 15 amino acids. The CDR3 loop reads CASSLWQANTGELFF. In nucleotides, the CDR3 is TGTGCCAGCAGCTTGTGGCAAGCGAACACCGGGGAGCTGTTTTTT.

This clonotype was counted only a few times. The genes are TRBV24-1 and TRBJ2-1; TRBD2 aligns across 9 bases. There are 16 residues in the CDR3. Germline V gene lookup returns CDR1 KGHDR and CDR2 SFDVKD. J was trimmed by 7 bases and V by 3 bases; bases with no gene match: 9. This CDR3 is CATSDASGGSRNEQFF. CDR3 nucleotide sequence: TGTGCCACCAGTGATGCGAGCGGGGGGTCTAGGAATGAGCAGTTCTTC.

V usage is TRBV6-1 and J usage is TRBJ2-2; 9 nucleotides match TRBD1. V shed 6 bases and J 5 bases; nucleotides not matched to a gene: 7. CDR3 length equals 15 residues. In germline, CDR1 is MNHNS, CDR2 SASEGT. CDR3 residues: CASSARGTGTGELFF. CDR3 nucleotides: TGTGCCAGCAGCGCGCGCGGGACAGGGACCGGGGAGCTGTTTTTT.

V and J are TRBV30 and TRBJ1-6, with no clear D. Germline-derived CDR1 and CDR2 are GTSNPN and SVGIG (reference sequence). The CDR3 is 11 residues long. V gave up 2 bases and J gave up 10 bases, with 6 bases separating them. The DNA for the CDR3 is TGTGCCTGGAGTATTGGGTCACCCCTCCACTTT. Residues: CAWSIGSPLHF.

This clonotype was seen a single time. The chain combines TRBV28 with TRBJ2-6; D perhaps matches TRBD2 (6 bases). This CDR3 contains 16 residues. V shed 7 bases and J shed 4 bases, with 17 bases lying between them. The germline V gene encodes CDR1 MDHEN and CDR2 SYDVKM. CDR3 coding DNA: TGTGCCAGCACCCCCGTGGAGGGAACCGGGGCCAACGTCCTGACTTTC. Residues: CASTPVEGTGANVLTF.

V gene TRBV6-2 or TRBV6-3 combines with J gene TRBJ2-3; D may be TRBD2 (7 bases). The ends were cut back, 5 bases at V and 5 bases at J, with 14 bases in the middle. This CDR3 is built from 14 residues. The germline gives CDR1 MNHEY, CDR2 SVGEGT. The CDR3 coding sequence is TGTGCCAGCAGTGCCGGGGGGCGAGGAGATACGCAGTATTTT. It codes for CASSAGGRGDTQYF.

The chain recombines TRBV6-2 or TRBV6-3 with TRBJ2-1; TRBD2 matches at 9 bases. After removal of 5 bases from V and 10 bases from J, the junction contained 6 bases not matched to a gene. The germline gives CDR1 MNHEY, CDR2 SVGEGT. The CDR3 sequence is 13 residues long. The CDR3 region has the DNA TGTGCCAGCAGTGGGCTAGCGGGGACCGAGCAGTTCTTC. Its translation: CASSGLAGTEQFF.

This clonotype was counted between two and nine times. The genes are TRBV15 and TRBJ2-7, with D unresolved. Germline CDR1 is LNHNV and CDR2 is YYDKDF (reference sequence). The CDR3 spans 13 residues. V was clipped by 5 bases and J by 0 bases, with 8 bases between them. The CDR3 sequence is CATSETPSYEQYV. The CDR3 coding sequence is TGTGCCACCAGCGAGACCCCCTCCTACGAGCAGTACGTC.

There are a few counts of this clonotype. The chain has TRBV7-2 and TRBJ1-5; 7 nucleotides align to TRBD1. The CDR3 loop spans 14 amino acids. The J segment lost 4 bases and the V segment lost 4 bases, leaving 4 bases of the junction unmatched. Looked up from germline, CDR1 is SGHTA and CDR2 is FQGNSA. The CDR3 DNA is TGTGCCAGCAGCTCGGGACAGATTAATCAGCCCCAGCATTTT. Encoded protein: CASSSGQINQPQHF.

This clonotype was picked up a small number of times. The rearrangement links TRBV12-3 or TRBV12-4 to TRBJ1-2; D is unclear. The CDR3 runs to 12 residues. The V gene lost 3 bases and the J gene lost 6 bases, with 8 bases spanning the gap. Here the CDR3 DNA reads TGTGCCAGCAGTTTTGGAGGGAATGGCTACACCTTC. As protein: CASSFGGNGYTF.

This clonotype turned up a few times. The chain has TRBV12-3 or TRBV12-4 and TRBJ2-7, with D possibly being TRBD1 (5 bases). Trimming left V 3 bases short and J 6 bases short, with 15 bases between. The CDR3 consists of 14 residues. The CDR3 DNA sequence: TGTGCCAGCAGTTTGACGACAGAATTGGCCGAGCAGTACTTC. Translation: CASSLTTELAEQYF.